This T cell receptor (beta chain) was profiled in a study of T cell responses to AZD1222 COVID-19 vaccine. The CDR3 has 16 amino acids. With V trimmed by 3 bases and J by 1 base, 4 bases remained unmatched. The germline CDR1 and CDR2 sequences are KGHDR and SFDVKD. Produced via immunoSEQ multiplex PCR; TCRdb's table is partial and in-frame only. The repertoire holds 250,000 to 300,000 clones, with 85% to 95% as singletons. The source material was peripheral blood, sampled 28 days after the second AZD1222 dose. This rearrangement joins TRBV24-1 to TRBJ1-5; TRBD1 matches 8 bases. The sequence came from an adult who received the AZD1222 COVID-19 vaccine. CDR3 amino acids: CATSDDRGSSNQPQHF. The CDR3 region has the DNA TGTGCCACCAGTGATGACAGGGGATCGAGCAATCAGCCCCAGCATTTT.